These 28 T cell receptor beta chains originate from one sample sequenced in a study of T cell repertoires in cytomegalovirus infection (dated by TCRdb to about 2019). The label giving this sample's treatment or condition can be read as: in vitro stimulation with specific CMV peptide epitopes to enrich CMV-specific T cells. The antigens of these receptors remain unknown. TCRdb shows the sequencer as Illumina HiSeq 1500. TCRdb trimmed public reads at Q25 via fastp, called clones via MiXCR and kept in-frame beta chains. Every CDR3 protein is listed once, alongside the most common genes and DNA of its rows. In this sample the table shows approximately 150,000 distinct CDR3 sequences, less than 25% of which occur a single time. Jointly, the top ten make up roughly 25% of the sample. The specimen was CD8+ T cells from cultured PBMCs, collected from culture after CMV antigen stimulation. Receptors were obtained from a human donor in good health (CMV status not recorded). Some clones in this sample may be carry-over from other donors' samples.

The chain uses TRBV4-1 and TRBJ2-7, with D possibly matching TRBD2 (6 bases). In germline, CDR1 is MGHRA, CDR2 YSYEKL. The CDR3 length is 13 residues. Trimming took 5 bases from V and 4 from J, leaving 12 bases between them. In DNA form, the CDR3 reads TGCGCCAGCAGCTCGGGACTCCAATACGAGCAGTACTTC. Translating it yields CASSSGLQYEQYF.

The chain is built from TRBV6-1 and TRBJ1-1; 7 bases line up with TRBD1. Looked up from germline, CDR1 is MNHNS and CDR2 is SASEGT. The CDR3 is 13 amino acids. The ends lost 5 bases at V and 6 bases at J; junction bases unmatched: 6. CDR3: CASSRDSKSEAFF. The CDR3 bases are TGTGCCAGCAGTAGGGACAGCAAATCTGAAGCTTTCTTT.

For the CDR3, the DNA is TGCGCCAGCAGCCTCGGTGGGGGAGCCCCCTACGAGCAGTACTTC. As protein: CASSLGGGAPYEQYF. The chain combines TRBV4-1 with TRBJ2-7; D assignment may be TRBD1 or TRBD2 (5 bases each). The CDR3 loop spans 15 amino acids. The V gene lost 4 bases and the J gene lost 2 bases, with 15 bases spanning the gap. CDR1 is MGHRA and CDR2 is YSYEKL in the germline V gene.

The chain uses TRBV29-1 and TRBJ2-1; D might be TRBD1 or TRBD2, each matching 7 bases. Trimming left V 7 bases short and J 9 bases short, with 19 bases between. From germline, CDR1 is SQVTM and CDR2 ANQGSEA. The CDR3 is 13 residues long. Here the CDR3 reads CSAGGQGVGEQFF. The CDR3 nucleotides read TGCAGCGCCGGGGGGCAGGGGGTCGGTGAGCAGTTCTTC.

This clonotype was seen once. The chain links TRBV2 to TRBJ2-7; D gene ambiguous. Germline CDR1 is SNHLY and CDR2 is FYNNEI. V lost 1 base, J lost 2 bases, and 12 bases lay in between. CDR3 length equals 15 residues. As DNA, the CDR3 is TGTGCCAGCAGTGAAGTGGATTCAGGACCCTACGAGCAGTACTTC. It specifies CASSEVDSGPYEQYF.

This clonotype appeared a few times. The V and J genes are TRBV7-2 and TRBJ1-1; D unresolved. This CDR3 has 14 amino acids. Trimming took off 7 bases at V and 7 bases at J, with 19 bases between the two ends. Germline assignment: CDR1 SGHTA and CDR2 FQGNSA. CDR3 amino acids: CASTLIVGIGEAFF. Here the CDR3 DNA reads TGTGCCAGCACCCTAATTGTAGGGATTGGTGAAGCTTTCTTT. The whole variable domain, filled in from reference TRBV7-2 and TRBJ1-1, reads GAGVSQSPSNKVTEKGKDVELRCDPISGHTALYWYRQSLGQGLEFLIYFQGNSAPDKSGLPSDRFSAERTGGSVSTLTIQRTQQEDSAVYLCASTLIVGIGEAFFGQGTRLTVV.

This clonotype occurred many times. This rearrangement joins TRBV4-1 to TRBJ1-5, with 7 bases that match TRBD1. Germline V gene lookup returns CDR1 MGHRA and CDR2 YSYEKL. Germline trimming cut 5 bases from V and 3 bases from J; bases unmatched to any gene: 7. The CDR3 has 15 amino acids. The CDR3 DNA is TGCGCCAGCAGCGCACACAGGGGTACCAATCAGCCCCAGCATTTT. The encoded protein is CASSAHRGTNQPQHF.

This clonotype has only a few counts. The rearrangement joins TRBV7-9 to TRBJ2-5; 10 positions match TRBD2. J was trimmed by 0 bases and V by 4 bases; bases with no gene match: 5. CDR3 length equals 16 residues. Germline loops: CDR1 SEHNR, CDR2 FQNEAQ (reference sequence). The CDR3 region has the DNA TGTGCCAGCAGCTGGTCTAGCGGGGGAGACCAAGAGACCCAGTACTTC. It is translated as CASSWSSGGDQETQYF.

This CDR3 reads CASRTSGGAVGELFF. The CDR3 DNA reads as TGTGCCAGCAGGACTAGCGGGGGGGCCGTCGGGGAGCTGTTTTTT. The chain links TRBV12-3 or TRBV12-4 to TRBJ2-2; 14 nucleotides line up with TRBD2. V was clipped by 6 bases and J by 7 bases; unmatched bases: 4. The CDR3 consists of 15 residues.

The rearrangement uses TRBV20-1 and TRBJ2-2, with D tentatively TRBD1 or TRBD2 (5 bases each). Trimming took off 0 bases at V and 3 bases at J, with 17 bases between the two ends. There are 17 residues in the CDR3. Germline V gene data show CDR1 as DFQATT and CDR2 as SNEGSKA (reference sequence). The CDR3: CSARDGTRGIHTGELFF. The CDR3 DNA is TGCAGTGCTAGAGATGGAACGAGGGGTATACACACCGGGGAGCTGTTTTTT.

The gene calls are TRBV12-3 or TRBV12-4 and TRBJ2-5; 8 bases map to TRBD1. The CDR3 contains 15 residues. V shed 6 bases, J shed 4 bases, and the junction held 10 bases outside the gene matches. CDR3 sequence: CASRAKGRGPETQYF. As DNA, the CDR3 is TGTGCCAGCAGAGCGAAAGGCAGGGGGCCAGAGACCCAGTACTTC.

The rearrangement links TRBV2 to TRBJ2-2; the match to TRBD1 covers 8 bases. With 8 bases clipped from V and 5 bases from J, the junction kept 7 bases outside the gene matches. The CDR3 consists of 14 residues. The germline V gene has CDR1 SNHLY and CDR2 FYNNEI. The CDR3 spells CASRTGFGTGELFF. The CDR3 nucleotides read TGTGCCAGCCGGACAGGGTTTGGAACCGGGGAGCTGTTTTTT.

This chain uses TRBV4-3 with TRBJ2-7; 10 bases are shared with TRBD1. Germline V gene data show CDR1 as LGHNA and CDR2 as YSLEER. Trimming took 1 base from V and 6 from J; bases not matched to a gene: 6. The CDR3 sequence is 15 residues long. This CDR3 reads CASSQVGQGVTEQYF. CDR3 DNA sequence: TGCGCCAGCAGCCAAGTCGGACAGGGGGTTACCGAGCAGTACTTC.

The rearrangement uses TRBV28 and TRBJ2-1, with D perhaps matching TRBD2 (6 bases). Germline V gene lookup returns CDR1 MDHEN and CDR2 SYDVKM. With 6 bases removed from V and 9 bases from J, the gap between germline ends came to 18 bases. This CDR3 region has 14 residues. CDR3 sequence (DNA): TGTGCCAGCAGGGGGGTCTTAGGGACTGGTGAGCAGTTCTTC. Its translation: CASRGVLGTGEQFF.

Only a few counts were recorded for this clonotype. This rearrangement joins TRBV7-2 to TRBJ2-7, with D possibly called TRBD1 or TRBD2 (6 bases each). The CDR3 contains 15 residues. Germline CDR1 is SGHTA and CDR2 is FQGNSA. V lost 2 bases, J lost 5 bases, and 16 bases lay in between. CDR3 residues: CASSLSTGGFHEQYF. For the CDR3, the DNA is TGTGCCAGCAGCTTATCCACCGGGGGCTTTCACGAGCAGTACTTC.

This clonotype has at least ten counts. The genes are TRBV4-1 and TRBJ2-1, with D unclear. CDR1 is MGHRA and CDR2 is YSYEKL in the germline V gene. The CDR3 covers 14 residues. V lost 1 base, J lost 6 bases, and 10 bases lay in between. This chain's CDR3 is CASSQGALLNEQFF. The CDR3 region has the DNA TGCGCCAGCAGCCAAGGGGCCCTCCTCAATGAGCAGTTCTTC.

V is TRBV7-6 and J is TRBJ1-1; a weak D match, TRBD1 (6 bases). Germline loops: CDR1 SGHVS, CDR2 FNYEAQ. The ends were cut back, 1 base at V and 5 bases at J, with 11 bases in the middle. The CDR3 is made up of 14 amino acids. CDR3 sequence (DNA): TGTGCCAGCAGCTTAGAGGTCAGGGGAACTGAAGCTTTCTTT. Its protein product is CASSLEVRGTEAFF.

This clonotype came up a few times. The rearrangement links TRBV19 to TRBJ1-1; tentative D call: TRBD1 (6 bases). Trimming stripped 5 bases from V and 6 bases from J, with 10 bases between. This CDR3 comprises 12 residues. The germline gives CDR1 LNHDA, CDR2 SQIVND (reference sequence). The CDR3 coding sequence is TGTGCCAGTAGTTGGGGGGCAGCTGAAGCTTTCTTT. Translated, it gives CASSWGAAEAFF.

The chain couples TRBV28 to TRBJ2-2, with TRBD1 matching 9 bases. CDR1 is MDHEN, CDR2 SYDVKM, per germline. V lost 5 bases to trimming and J lost 4 bases; unmatched junction nucleotides: 8. This CDR3 region has 16 residues. This CDR3 is CASSVGTGFFTGELFF. In DNA form, the CDR3 reads TGTGCCAGCAGTGTCGGGACAGGGTTTTTCACCGGGGAGCTGTTTTTT.

This clonotype was found a few times. The chain links TRBV7-8 to TRBJ2-3, with TRBD1 matching 8 bases. The CDR3 runs to 16 residues. From germline, CDR1 is SGHVS and CDR2 FQNEAQ. J was trimmed by 2 bases and V by 4 bases; bases with no gene match: 8. The CDR3 bases are TGTGCCAGCAGCTCCCCGATGGACAGGGCCACAGATACGCAGTATTTT. Translated: CASSSPMDRATDTQYF.

The rearrangement links TRBV27 to TRBJ1-6; D is uncertain. In germline, CDR1 is MNHEY, CDR2 SMNVEV (reference sequence). V was pared by 2 bases and J by 9 bases, with 11 bases between. There are 14 residues in the CDR3. The CDR3 DNA follows: TGTGCCAGCAGTTTAAGAGGGAACGGTTCACCCCTCCACTTT. Translation gives CASSLRGNGSPLHF.

The gene calls are TRBV7-8 and TRBJ1-4; no reliable D call. CDR3 size: 17 residues. V gave up 0 bases and J gave up 7 bases, with 18 bases separating them. Germline CDR1 reads SGHVS; CDR2 reads FQNEAQ. The CDR3, as DNA: TGTGCCAGCAGCTTAGCGATGGATGAGGGTATCGGTGAAAAACTGTTTTTT. This gives the protein CASSLAMDEGIGEKLFF.

V and J are TRBV28 and TRBJ1-4, with D perhaps TRBD1 (6 bases). Per germline, CDR1 MDHEN and CDR2 SYDVKM. This CDR3 has 15 amino acids. Trimming pared 3 bases from V and 8 bases from J, leaving 16 bases between. CDR3 sequence reads: CASSLEQGLGEKLFF. The CDR3 nucleotides are TGTGCCAGCAGTTTGGAACAGGGCCTTGGGGAAAAACTGTTTTTT.

Many counts were recorded for this clonotype. The chain has TRBV12-3 or TRBV12-4 and TRBJ2-3; TRBD2 agrees at 12 bases. The CDR3 totals 15 residues. Germline trimming cut 5 bases from V and 9 bases from J; bases unmatched to any gene: 9. The CDR3 DNA follows: TGTGCCAGCAGTCGACTAGCGGGGGATGTAGGAACGCAGTATTTT. Translating gives CASSRLAGDVGTQYF.

This chain connects TRBV7-6 to TRBJ2-7; D uncertain. This CDR3 spans 10 amino acids. Germline V gives CDR1 SGHVS, CDR2 FNYEAQ. Trimming left V 6 bases short and J 7 bases short, with 7 bases between. Written as DNA, the CDR3 is TGTGCCAGCAGAGGAGAAGAGCAGTACTTC. It is translated as CASRGEEQYF.

The V gene is TRBV4-1, the J gene TRBJ2-1; 9 bases agree with TRBD2. The ends lost 3 bases at V and 6 bases at J; junction bases unmatched: 9. The germline gives CDR1 MGHRA, CDR2 YSYEKL. This CDR3 region has 16 residues. The CDR3 region is CASSHSAGGASNEQFF. CDR3 coding DNA: TGCGCCAGCAGCCACTCTGCGGGGGGGGCCAGCAATGAGCAGTTCTTC.

The V gene is TRBV27, the J gene TRBJ2-5, with 8 bases fitting TRBD2. J gave up 1 base and V 5 bases, and 9 bases lay outside the gene matches. The CDR3 length is 16 residues. Germline CDR1 reads MNHEY; CDR2 reads SMNVEV (reference sequence). The CDR3 DNA sequence: TGTGCCAGCAGTGTGAAGCGGGGGATTCTCCAAGAGACCCAGTACTTC. It encodes CASSVKRGILQETQYF.

Turning to this clonotype: The CDR3 carries no conserved terminal phenylalanine or tryptophan, so it likely arises from a read error. The DNA is omitted, as the CDR3 cannot be located on it reliably, and the CDR3 follows TCRdb's listing. V is TRBV28 and J is TRBJ2-1. Looked up from germline, CDR1 is MDHEN and CDR2 is SYDVKM. The CDR3 has 10 residues if both end residues are counted. The CDR3 loop reads CAGPVLVMFV.